These T cell receptor beta chains were read from a single sample in a study of blood T cell repertoires in COVID-19. Clones were sequenced by immunoSEQ multiplex PCR, and TCRdb holds only the in-frame ones, with some missing. The repertoire holds 170,000 or so clones, with around 83% as singletons. The sequenced material came from PBMCs or T cells enriched from blood (not recorded which). The receptors here all came from a man aged 40-49 years who had recovered from COVID-19. Each CDR3 is given with its conserved first and last residue. A D gene is named only where the DNA matches it firmly. Only some rows state a clone size, as once, few, many or a class for expanded clones.

CASSPGVIDQPQHF	TGTGCCAGCAGCCCGGGAGTAATTGATCAGCCCCAGCATTTT	.	TRBV9	TRBJ1-5	.
CAIARYGNTEAFF	TGTGCCATCGCTAGGTATGGGAACACTGAAGCTTTCTTT	.	TRBV10-3	TRBJ1-1	.
CASSPRETGTQYF	TGTGCCAGCAGCCCGCGGGAGACTGGGACCCAGTACTTC	.	TRBV11-2	TRBJ2-5	TRBD2
CASSRDKNTGELFF	TGCGCCAGCAGCCGGGACAAGAACACCGGGGAGCTGTTTTTT	once	TRBV5-1	TRBJ2-2	.
CASSFPRTGASGANVLTF	TGCGCCAGCAGCTTCCCCCGGACAGGGGCCTCTGGGGCCAACGTCCTGACTTTC	.	TRBV5-1	TRBJ2-6	TRBD1
CATSRSRGLNYGYTF	TGTGCCACCAGCAGATCCAGGGGGCTTAACTATGGCTACACCTTC	.	TRBV15	TRBJ1-2	TRBD1
CASSLDRADEKLFF	TGTGCCAGCAGCTTGGACAGGGCTGATGAAAAACTGTTTTTT	.	TRBV5-4	TRBJ1-4	.
CASSYSTSRGEAFF	TGTGCCAGCAGTTACTCGACCTCGAGGGGGGAAGCTTTCTTT	.	TRBV6-5	TRBJ1-1	.
CASSQAGQGNQPQHF	TGTGCCAGCAGCCAAGCGGGACAGGGCAATCAGCCCCAGCATTTT	once	TRBV3-1/TRBV3-2	TRBJ1-5	TRBD1
CASRQAANQPQHF	TGTGCCAGCAGGCAGGCCGCAAATCAGCCCCAGCATTTT	.	TRBV6-5	TRBJ1-5	.
CASSYLRLAGAGEQFF	TGTGCCAGCAGTTACCTTCGACTAGCGGGAGCCGGTGAGCAGTTCTTC	few	TRBV6-5	TRBJ2-1	TRBD2
CAWGRTRIRGPHNEQFF	TGTGCCTGGGGTAGGACTCGCATCAGGGGCCCTCACAATGAGCAGTTCTTC	.	TRBV30	TRBJ2-1	.
CASSSRQNTEAFF	TGTGCCAGTAGTTCCCGACAGAACACTGAAGCTTTCTTT	.	TRBV19	TRBJ1-1	.
CASSLSSGEYQETQYF	TGTGCCAGCAGCTTATCTAGCGGGGAGTACCAAGAGACCCAGTACTTC	once	TRBV9	TRBJ2-5	TRBD2
CASSQDGNSQATQYF	TGTGCCAGCAGCCAAGACGGGAACAGTCAAGCTACGCAGTATTTT	.	TRBV3-1/TRBV3-2	TRBJ2-3	.
CASTDLRTGNYGYTF	TGCGCCAGCACCGACCTTCGGACAGGGAACTATGGCTACACCTTC	.	TRBV10-2	TRBJ1-2	TRBD1
CASSRGQPARTF	TGTGCCAGCAGCCGAGGACAGCCCGCTAGGACCTTC	.	TRBV3-1/TRBV3-2	TRBJ1-2	.
CASSPGLGGRREAFF	TGTGCCAGCAGCCCGGGACTGGGAGGTCGTCGTGAAGCTTTCTTT	.	TRBV7-9	TRBJ1-1	.
CASSPASGGPDTQYF	TGTGCCAGCAGCCCAGCTAGCGGGGGCCCAGATACGCAGTATTTT	.	TRBV7-9	TRBJ2-3	TRBD2
CASSQVEDTQYF	TGTGCCAGCAGCCAAGTAGAAGATACGCAGTATTTT	.	TRBV14	TRBJ2-3	.
CSVGDRGNQPQHF	TGCAGCGTTGGGGACAGGGGCAATCAGCCCCAGCATTTT	.	TRBV29-1	TRBJ1-5	TRBD1
CSARQGDTQYF	TGCAGTGCTAGACAGGGGGACACGCAGTATTTT	.	TRBV20-1	TRBJ2-3	TRBD1
CATSRETPSNYGYTF	TGTGCCACCAGCAGAGAGACACCGTCTAACTATGGCTACACCTTC	.	TRBV15	TRBJ1-2	.
CASSQVSGGVEQYF	TGTGCCAGCAGCCAAGTTTCGGGAGGTGTTGAGCAGTACTTC	.	TRBV3-1/TRBV3-2	TRBJ2-7	TRBD2
CASSVGGLAGQETQYF	TGTGCCAGCAGCGTAGGGGGACTAGCGGGGCAAGAGACCCAGTACTTC	.	TRBV9	TRBJ2-5	TRBD2
CASSQDHVDRVNTEAFF	TGTGCCAGCAGCCAAGATCACGTCGACAGGGTGAACACTGAAGCTTTCTTT	.	TRBV14	TRBJ1-1	TRBD1
CASSSNPGERYTEAFF	TGCGCCAGCAGCTCGAACCCAGGGGAGAGGTACACTGAAGCTTTCTTT	once	TRBV5-1	TRBJ1-1	.
CAWEQSGNTIYF	TGTGCCTGGGAACAGTCGGGAAACACCATATATTTT	.	TRBV30	TRBJ1-3	.
CASSYRRNTGELFF	TGTGCCAGCAGCTACAGGCGGAACACCGGGGAGCTGTTTTTT	many	TRBV13	TRBJ2-2	.
CASSPTGTEAFF	TGTGCCAGCTCACCAACCGGGACTGAAGCTTTCTTT	.	TRBV18	TRBJ1-1	.
CASSSQGDTIYF	TGTGCCAGCAGCAGCCAGGGGGACACCATATATTTT	.	TRBV7-8	TRBJ1-3	TRBD1
CAISERTRDYGYTF	TGTGCCATCAGTGAAAGGACACGCGACTATGGCTACACCTTC	few	TRBV10-3	TRBJ1-2	.
CAWSGGQGGNQPQHF	TGTGCCTGGAGTGGGGGACAGGGGGGCAATCAGCCCCAGCATTTT	.	TRBV30	TRBJ1-5	TRBD1
CASSFGQQGKLFF	TGTGCCAGCAGCTTTGGACAGCAGGGAAAACTGTTTTTT	.	TRBV11-2	TRBJ1-4	.
CASSDGGVVETQYF	TGCGCCAGCAGCGACGGGGGAGTTGTGGAGACCCAGTACTTC	once	TRBV5-1	TRBJ2-5	.
CASTYRDRAYEQYF	TGTGCCAGCACTTACCGGGACAGGGCCTACGAGCAGTACTTC	few	TRBV7-9	TRBJ2-7	TRBD1
CASSLTGNSPLHF	TGTGCCAGCAGCTTAACCGGTAATTCACCCCTCCACTTT	.	TRBV7-3	TRBJ1-6	.
CASSLVAGHNEQFF	TGTGCCAGCAGCTTGGTCGCAGGTCACAATGAGCAGTTCTTC	.	TRBV5-5	TRBJ2-1	.
CASAGAASGANVLTF	TGTGCCAGCGCGGGGGCCGCATCTGGGGCCAACGTCCTGACTTTC	.	TRBV3-1/TRBV3-2	TRBJ2-6	.
CASSLGAEQFF	TGTGCCAGCAGTTTGGGGGCCGAGCAGTTCTTC	.	TRBV6-5	TRBJ2-1	.
CASSQDYQAGVVADTQYF	TGCGCCAGCAGCCAAGATTACCAGGCGGGGGTAGTGGCAGATACGCAGTATTTT	.	TRBV4-1	TRBJ2-3	TRBD2
CATSDPGRAHGYTF	TGTGCCACCAGTGACCCTGGCAGGGCTCATGGCTACACCTTC	once	TRBV24-1	TRBJ1-2	.
CASSVGDSSGPEAFF	TGTGCCAGCAGCGTAGGTGACAGCTCAGGCCCTGAAGCTTTCTTT	once	TRBV9	TRBJ1-1	.
CASRTDTLNTEAFF	TGTGCCAGCAGGACGGACACCTTGAACACTGAAGCTTTCTTT	.	TRBV6-5	TRBJ1-1	.
CASSQGIWGIAEAFF	TGTGCCAGCAGCCAGGGGATATGGGGTATCGCTGAAGCTTTCTTT	.	TRBV9	TRBJ1-1	.
CASSLGTGLNYEQYF	TGTGCCAGCAGTTTAGGGACAGGGCTAAACTACGAGCAGTACTTC	.	TRBV27	TRBJ2-7	TRBD1
CASSLGQLKQNIQYF	TGTGCCAGCAGCTTAGGACAGCTCAAACAGAACATTCAGTACTTC	.	TRBV11-1	TRBJ2-4	.
CAWSVQGAPYEQYF	TGTGCCTGGAGTGTACAGGGGGCTCCCTACGAGCAGTACTTC	.	TRBV30	TRBJ2-7	TRBD1
CASSPKQGGSYEQYF	TGTGCCAGCAGCCCGAAACAGGGGGGATCCTACGAGCAGTACTTC	.	TRBV6-5	TRBJ2-7	TRBD1
CASSEGTGESQPQHF	TGTGCCAGCAGTGAAGGGACAGGGGAGTCTCAGCCCCAGCATTTT	.	TRBV6-1	TRBJ1-5	TRBD1
CASSSGQRYGYTF	TGTGCCAGTAGCTCTGGACAGCGCTATGGCTACACCTTC	.	TRBV19	TRBJ1-2	.